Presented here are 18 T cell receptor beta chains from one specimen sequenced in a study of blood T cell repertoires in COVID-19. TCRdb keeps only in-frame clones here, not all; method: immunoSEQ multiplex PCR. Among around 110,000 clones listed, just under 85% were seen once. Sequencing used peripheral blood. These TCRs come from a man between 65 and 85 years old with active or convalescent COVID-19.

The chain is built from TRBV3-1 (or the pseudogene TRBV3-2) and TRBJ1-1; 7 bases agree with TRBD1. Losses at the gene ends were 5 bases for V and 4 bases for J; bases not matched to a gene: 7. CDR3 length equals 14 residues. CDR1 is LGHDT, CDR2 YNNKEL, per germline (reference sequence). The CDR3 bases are TGTGCCAGCAGCTATAACAGGGGTAGCACTGAAGCTTTCTTT. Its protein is CASSYNRGSTEAFF.

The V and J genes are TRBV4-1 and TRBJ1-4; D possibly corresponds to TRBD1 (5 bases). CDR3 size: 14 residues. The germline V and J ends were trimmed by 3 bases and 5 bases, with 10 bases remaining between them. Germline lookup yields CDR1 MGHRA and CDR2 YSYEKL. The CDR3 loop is CASSHDSLNEKLFF. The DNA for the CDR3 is TGCGCCAGCAGCCATGACAGCTTGAATGAAAAACTGTTTTTT.

The CDR3 is CASSLAGQGTGELFF. The DNA for the CDR3 is TGTGCCAGCAGCTTGGCGGGACAGGGCACCGGGGAGCTGTTTTTT. The rearrangement uses TRBV5-5 and TRBJ2-2; 9 positions agree with TRBD1. V was pared by 0 bases and J by 4 bases, with 1 base of the junction left unmatched. The length of the CDR3 is 15 residues. Per germline, CDR1 SGHKS and CDR2 YYEKEE (reference sequence).

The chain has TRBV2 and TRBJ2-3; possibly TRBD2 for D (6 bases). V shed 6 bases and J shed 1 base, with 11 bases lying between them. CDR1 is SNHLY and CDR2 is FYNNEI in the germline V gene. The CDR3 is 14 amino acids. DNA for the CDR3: TGTGCCAGCAGGGGGACTGCCCGCACAGATACGCAGTATTTT. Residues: CASRGTARTDTQYF.

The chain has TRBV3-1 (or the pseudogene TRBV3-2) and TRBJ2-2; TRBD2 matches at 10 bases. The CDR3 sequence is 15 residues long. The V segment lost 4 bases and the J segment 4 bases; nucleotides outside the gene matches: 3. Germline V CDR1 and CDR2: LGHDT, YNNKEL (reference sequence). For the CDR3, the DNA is TGTGCCAGCAGCCGGACTAGCGGCGCCACCGGGGAGCTGTTTTTT. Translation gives CASSRTSGATGELFF.

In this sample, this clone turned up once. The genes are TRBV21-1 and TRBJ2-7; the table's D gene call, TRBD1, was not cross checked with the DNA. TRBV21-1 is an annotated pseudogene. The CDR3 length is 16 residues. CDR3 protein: CASSKNPTGRAYEQYF. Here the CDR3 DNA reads TGTGCCAGCAGCAAAAACCCCACAGGTCGTGCCTACGAGCAGTACTTC.

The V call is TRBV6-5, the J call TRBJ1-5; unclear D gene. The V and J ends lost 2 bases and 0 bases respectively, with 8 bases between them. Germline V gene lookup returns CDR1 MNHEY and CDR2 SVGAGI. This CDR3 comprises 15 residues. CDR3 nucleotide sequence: TGTGCCAGCAGTTACACAACATATAGCAATCAGCCCCAGCATTTT. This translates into CASSYTTYSNQPQHF.

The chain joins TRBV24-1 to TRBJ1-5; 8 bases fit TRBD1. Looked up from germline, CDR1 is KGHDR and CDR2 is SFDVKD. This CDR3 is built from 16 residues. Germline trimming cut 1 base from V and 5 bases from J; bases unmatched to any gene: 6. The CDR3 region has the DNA TGTGCCACCAGTGATTTAGACAGGGGTGGCGATCAGCCCCAGCATTTT. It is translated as CATSDLDRGGDQPQHF.

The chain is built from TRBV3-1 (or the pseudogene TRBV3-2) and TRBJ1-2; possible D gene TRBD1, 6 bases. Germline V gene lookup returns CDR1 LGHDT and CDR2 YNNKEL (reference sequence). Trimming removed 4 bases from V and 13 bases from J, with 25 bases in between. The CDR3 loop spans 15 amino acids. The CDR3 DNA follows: TGTGCCAGCAGCCGATTGAACCGGGACACGTATCCTCCCACCTTC. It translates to CASSRLNRDTYPPTF.

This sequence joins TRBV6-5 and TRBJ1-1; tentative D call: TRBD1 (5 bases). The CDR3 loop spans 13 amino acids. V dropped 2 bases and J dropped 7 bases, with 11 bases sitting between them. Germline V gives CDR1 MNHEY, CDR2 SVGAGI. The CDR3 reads CASSYRGGGEAFF. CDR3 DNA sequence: TGTGCCAGCAGTTACCGTGGGGGGGGTGAAGCTTTCTTT.

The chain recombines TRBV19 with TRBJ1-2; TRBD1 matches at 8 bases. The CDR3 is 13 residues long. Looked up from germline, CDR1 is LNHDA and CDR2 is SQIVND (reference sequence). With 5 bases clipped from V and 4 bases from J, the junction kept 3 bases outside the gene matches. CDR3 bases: TGTGCCAGTAGTCAGGGGGCTGTCTATGGCTACACCTTC. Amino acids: CASSQGAVYGYTF.

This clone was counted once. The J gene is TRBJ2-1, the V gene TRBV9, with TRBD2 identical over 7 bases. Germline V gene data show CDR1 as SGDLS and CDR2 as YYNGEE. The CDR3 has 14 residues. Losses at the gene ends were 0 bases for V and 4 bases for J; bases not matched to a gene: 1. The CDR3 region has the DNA TGTGCCAGCAGCGTAGGGGGAGGGTACAATGAGCAGTTCTTC. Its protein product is CASSVGGGYNEQFF.

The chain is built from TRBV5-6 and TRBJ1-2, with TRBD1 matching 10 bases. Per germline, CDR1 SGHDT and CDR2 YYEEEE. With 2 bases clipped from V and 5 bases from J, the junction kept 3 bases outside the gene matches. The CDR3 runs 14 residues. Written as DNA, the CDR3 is TGTGCCAGCAGCTTCGGGACAGGGGAATATGGCTACACCTTC. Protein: CASSFGTGEYGYTF.

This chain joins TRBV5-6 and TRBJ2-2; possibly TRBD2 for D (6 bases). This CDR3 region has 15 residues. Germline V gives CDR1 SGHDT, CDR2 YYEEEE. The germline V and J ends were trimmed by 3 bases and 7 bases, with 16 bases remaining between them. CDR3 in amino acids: CASSYGTGEVGELFF. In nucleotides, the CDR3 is TGTGCCAGCAGCTACGGTACGGGAGAAGTCGGGGAGCTGTTTTTT.

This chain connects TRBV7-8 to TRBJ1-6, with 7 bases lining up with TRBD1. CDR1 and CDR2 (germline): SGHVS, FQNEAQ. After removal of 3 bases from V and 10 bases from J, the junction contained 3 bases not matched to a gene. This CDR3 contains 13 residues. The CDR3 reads CASSFRGQSPLHF. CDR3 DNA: TGTGCCAGCAGCTTCAGGGGACAGTCACCCCTCCACTTT.

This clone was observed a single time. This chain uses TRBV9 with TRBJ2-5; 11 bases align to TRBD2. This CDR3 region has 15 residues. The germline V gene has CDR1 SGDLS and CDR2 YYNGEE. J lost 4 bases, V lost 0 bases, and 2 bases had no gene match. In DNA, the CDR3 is TGTGCCAGCAGCGTAGCAGGGACTAGCGGAGAGACCCAGTACTTC. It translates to CASSVAGTSGETQYF.

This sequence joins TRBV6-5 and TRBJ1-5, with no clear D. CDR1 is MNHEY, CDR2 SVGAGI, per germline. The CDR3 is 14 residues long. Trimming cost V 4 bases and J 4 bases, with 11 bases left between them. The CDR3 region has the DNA TGTGCCAGCAGTTCAAGAGCTGGTAATCAGCCCCAGCATTTT. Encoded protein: CASSSRAGNQPQHF.

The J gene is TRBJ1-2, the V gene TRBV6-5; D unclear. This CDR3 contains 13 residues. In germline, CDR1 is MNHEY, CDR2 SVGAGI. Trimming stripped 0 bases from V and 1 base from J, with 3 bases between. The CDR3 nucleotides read TGTGCCAGCAGTTACTCCGGTAACTATGGCTACACCTTC. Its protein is CASSYSGNYGYTF.